This T cell receptor (beta chain) is from a study of shared clonotypes between healthy human individuals. Study information: A couple of women and three men aged 18 to 49 made up the donors.

Germline V gives CDR1 MNHEY, CDR2 SMNVEV (reference sequence). Germline trimming cut 6 bases from V and 6 bases from J; bases unmatched to any gene: 11. The length of the CDR3 is 16 residues. Sequencing used immunoSEQ multiplex PCR; TCRdb keeps in-frame clones, though not all of them. The sample holds around 640,000 clones, about 96% seen once. Positive CCR7 selection of CD45RO-negative cells yielded the naive CD8 cells, and terminally differentiated effector memory CD45RA+ cells were excluded. Findings and limits, study-wide: Sequencing depth was expected to affect clonotype sharing among donors.

For this clone: Its antigen remains unknown.

The V and J genes are TRBV27 and TRBJ2-1, with 10 bases identical to TRBD1. The receptor comes from a woman in her 30s in good health. Sample: naive CD8+ T cells sorted from blood. The CDR3 reads CASRPTGTGVFNEQFF. DNA for the CDR3: TGTGCCAGCAGACCGACCGGGACAGGGGTGTTCAATGAGCAGTTCTTC.